Shown below are 5 T cell receptor beta chains from a single sample sequenced in a study of early T cells in non-severe SARS-CoV-2 infection. One entry per CDR3 protein results from TCRdb running MiXCR on the 5' RACE reads. The table records 30,000 to 35,000 distinct CDR3 sequences, more than 4% of them present only once. Input material: whole blood. All receptors derive from an adult who was a healthcare worker with PCR-confirmed SARS-CoV-2 infection or an uninfected control (not recorded which).

This clonotype was seen ten or more times. This chain connects TRBV6-2 or TRBV6-3 to TRBJ2-1; 15 nucleotides match TRBD2. The germline CDR1 and CDR2 sequences are MNHEY and SVGEGT. There are 22 residues in the CDR3. The J segment lost 0 bases and the V segment lost 5 bases, leaving 17 bases of the junction unmatched. The CDR3 DNA sequence: TGTGCCAGCAGTACCCCCCTAACCGGACTAGCGGGGGGGTCGAGCTCCTACAATGAGCAGTTCTTC. Its protein product is CASSTPLTGLAGGSSSYNEQFF.

This clonotype was seen at least ten times. The genes are TRBV5-4 and TRBJ2-4, with 9 bases lining up with TRBD1. V gave up 4 bases and J gave up 6 bases; unmatched junction bases: 8. The CDR3 sequence is 15 residues long. Germline CDR1 and CDR2: SGHNT and YYREEE (reference sequence). CDR3 region: CASSGGGQGRNIQYF. CDR3 DNA sequence: TGTGCCAGCAGCGGCGGGGGACAGGGTCGAAACATTCAGTACTTC.

This clonotype was found many times. Written as DNA, the CDR3 is TGTGCCAGCAGCTTAGATCGGGGGTTAGAAGCTTTCTTT. Translating it yields CASSLDRGLEAFF. This sequence joins TRBV11-2 and TRBJ1-1, with TRBD1 as a possible D gene (5 bases). V was shortened by 0 bases and J by 8 bases, with 10 bases between the two germline ends. This CDR3 comprises 13 residues. Germline V gene lookup returns CDR1 SGHAT and CDR2 FQNNGV.

Ten or more counts support this clonotype. The V gene is TRBV7-6, the J gene TRBJ2-1; the D gene is possibly TRBD2 (7 bases). Germline loops: CDR1 SGHVS, CDR2 FNYEAQ. V lost 0 bases, J lost 0 bases, and 9 bases lay in between. CDR3 length: 16 amino acids. CDR3 in amino acids: CASSLAGGRSYNEQFF. The CDR3, as DNA: TGTGCCAGCAGCTTAGCGGGGGGGCGCTCCTACAATGAGCAGTTCTTC.

This clonotype was seen many times. The chain is built from TRBV28 and TRBJ2-2; TRBD2 might be the D (6 bases). V gave up 7 bases and J gave up 2 bases, with 11 bases separating them. The length of the CDR3 is 14 residues. CDR1 and CDR2 from the germline V gene are MDHEN and SYDVKM. CDR3 residues: CASNSGQNTGELFF. The CDR3 DNA reads TGTGCCAGCAATAGCGGCCAAAACACCGGGGAGCTGTTTTTT.